Following are 31 T cell receptor beta chains from one sample sequenced in a study of PD-L1 blockade in urothelial cancer. TCRdb's copy holds only in-frame clones and misses some; the assay was immunoSEQ multiplex PCR. The sample shows roughly 100,000 clones, roughly 80% of them seen only once. The time point is: peripheral blood 6 weeks after treatment start. The source was PBMCs, collected around atezolizumab (anti-PD-L1) treatment. The origin of the receptors is a man aged 65 to 79 with urothelial cancer.

The V and J genes are TRBV5-1 and TRBJ2-7; maybe TRBD2 (6 bases). CDR3 size: 14 residues. The ends were cut back, 4 bases at V and 5 bases at J, with 16 bases in the middle. Germline loops: CDR1 SGHRS, CDR2 YFSETQ. CDR3 in DNA: TGCGCCAGCAGCCCATTCGTGGGAGGAAACGAGCAGTACTTC. Translated, it gives CASSPFVGGNEQYF.

V and J are TRBV4-2 and TRBJ2-7; D ambiguous. The germline V and J ends were trimmed by 2 bases and 2 bases, with 16 bases remaining between them. The germline gives CDR1 LGHNA, CDR2 YNFKEQ. This CDR3 is 16 amino acids long. Here the CDR3 reads CASSQLASADTYEQYF. Here the CDR3 DNA reads TGTGCCAGCAGCCAACTCGCGTCCGCCGACACCTACGAGCAGTACTTC.

CDR3 loop: CASSGLFRYEQYF. The CDR3 DNA sequence: TGTGCCAGCAGCGGACTATTTCGCTACGAGCAGTACTTC. The chain recombines TRBV28 with TRBJ2-7; D may be TRBD2 (6 bases). With 6 bases removed from V and 3 bases from J, the gap between germline ends came to 12 bases. CDR1 and CDR2 (germline): MDHEN, SYDVKM. This CDR3 has 13 residues.

This chain connects TRBV6-5 to TRBJ1-5; D unresolved. V lost 6 bases and J 4 bases, leaving 13 bases between the germline ends. Germline CDR1 is MNHEY and CDR2 is SVGAGI. The CDR3 is 14 amino acids. Written as DNA, the CDR3 is TGTGCCAGCAGACCCGAGAGGGCGAATCAGCCCCAGCATTTT. This translates into CASRPERANQPQHF.

The rearrangement uses TRBV6-1 and TRBJ2-1; TRBD1 might be the D (5 bases). Germline CDR1 MNHNS, CDR2 SASEGT. The CDR3 runs to 15 residues. Between the trimmed V and J ends, which lost 2 bases and 4 bases, there was a span of 12 bases. This CDR3 reads CASSEQGVFYNEQFF. The CDR3 nucleotides are TGTGCCAGCAGTGAACAGGGCGTTTTTTACAATGAGCAGTTCTTC.

This clone was seen a single time. This chain's CDR3 is CASSSRSGGMNTEAFF. CDR3 nucleotides: TGTGCCAGCAGCTCGAGGAGCGGAGGTATGAACACTGAAGCTTTCTTT. V is TRBV7-8 and J is TRBJ1-1, with no clear D. The CDR3 extends over 16 amino acids. The V gene lost 4 bases and the J gene lost 0 bases, with 15 bases spanning the gap. Germline assignment: CDR1 SGHVS and CDR2 FQNEAQ.

The DNA for the CDR3 is TGTGCCAGCTCACTCACGACAGGATACAATGAGCAGTTCTTC. Residues: CASSLTTGYNEQFF. This rearrangement joins TRBV18 to TRBJ2-1; TRBD1 is a possible D gene (6 bases). The germline V gene encodes CDR1 KGHSH and CDR2 LQKENI. This CDR3 has 14 residues. Trimming took off 4 bases at V and 4 bases at J, with 11 bases between the two ends.

Comment on this clone: One end of the junction is discordant with germline, which a read error may explain. This chain uses TRBV5-1 with TRBJ2-7; tentatively, D is TRBD2 (5 bases). The CDR3 totals 14 residues. Per the germline V gene, CDR1 is SGHRS and CDR2 is YFSETQ. The CDR3, as DNA: TGCGCCAGCAGCTTGGCACTAGGAGCCTACGAGCTGTACTTC. This codes for CASSLALGAYELYF.

V and J are TRBV21-1 and TRBJ1-2. TRBV21-1 is a pseudogene segment. The CDR3 contains 13 residues. The CDR3, as DNA: TGTGCCAGCTTCGGACTTCGTAACTATGGCTACACCTTC. Its translation is CASFGLRNYGYTF.

This clone has more than one count but fewer than ten. Other DNA sequences of this sample code for an identical CDR3. This chain connects TRBV9 to TRBJ2-2, with 7 bases matching TRBD1. The CDR3 totals 15 residues. Trimming removed 0 bases from V and 4 bases from J; junction bases left unmatched: 3. The V gene's germline CDR1 is SGDLS and CDR2 YYNGEE. CDR3 loop: CASSVGPGGTGELFF. CDR3 nucleotides: TGTGCCAGCAGCGTAGGGCCAGGGGGCACCGGGGAGCTGTTTTTT.

The chain recombines TRBV19 with TRBJ1-2, with 8 bases aligning to TRBD1. This CDR3 has 16 residues. The V segment lost 5 bases and the J segment 6 bases; nucleotides outside the gene matches: 14. Per the germline V gene, CDR1 is LNHDA and CDR2 is SQIVND (reference sequence). The CDR3 DNA follows: TGTGCCAGTAGTGGACAGGGAGAAGGGGATATGGATGGCTACACCTTC. Translating gives CASSGQGEGDMDGYTF.

This sequence joins TRBV6-1 and TRBJ1-5, with no clear D. The CDR3 runs to 14 residues. Germline CDR1 MNHNS, CDR2 SASEGT. The germline V and J ends were trimmed by 4 bases and 4 bases, with 11 bases remaining between them. The CDR3 DNA reads TGTGCCAGCAGTGGGACGGGGATGAATCAGCCCCAGCATTTT. As protein: CASSGTGMNQPQHF.

The chain recombines TRBV5-1 with TRBJ2-3; 8 bases align to TRBD2. There are 16 residues in the CDR3. The V and J ends lost 3 bases and 4 bases, in that order; junction bases with no gene match: 10. Per germline, CDR1 SGHRS and CDR2 YFSETQ. In DNA, the CDR3 is TGCGCCAGCAGCTCGAGACGGGGGGGCCCCCCAGATACGCAGTATTTT. It specifies CASSSRRGGPPDTQYF.

This chain joins TRBV2 and TRBJ1-5; 9 bases line up with TRBD1. This CDR3 region has 17 residues. Germline V lookup: CDR1 SNHLY, CDR2 FYNNEI. The junction had 7 bases not matched to a gene; V was cut back by 1 base and J by 3 bases. In DNA form, the CDR3 reads TGTGCCAGCAGTGAAGGTCCCGGGACAGGGATCAATCAGCCCCAGCATTTT. As protein: CASSEGPGTGINQPQHF.

This chain links TRBV27 with TRBJ1-1; D is possibly TRBD1 (5 bases). Trimming removed 1 base at V and 3 bases at J, with 18 bases between. This CDR3 contains 17 residues. Germline V gives CDR1 MNHEY, CDR2 SMNVEV (reference sequence). In DNA, the CDR3 is TGTGCCAGCAGTTTATTGGGCAGGGCGAAGGCGGACACTGAAGCTTTCTTT. Translating it yields CASSLLGRAKADTEAFF.

The chain couples TRBV2 to TRBJ2-7, with D perhaps matching TRBD1 (7 bases). Germline CDR1 SNHLY, CDR2 FYNNEI. V dropped 6 bases and J dropped 3 bases, with 9 bases sitting between them. The CDR3 runs 12 residues. The CDR3 loop is CASRQGGYEQYF. The CDR3 nucleotides are TGTGCCAGCAGGCAGGGGGGCTACGAGCAGTACTTC. Full variable domain (rest looked up from reference TRBV2 and TRBJ2-7): EPEVTQTPSHQVTQMGQEVILRCVPISNHLYFYWYRQILGQKVEFLVSFYNNEISEKSEIFDDQFSVERPDGSNFTLKIRSTKLEDSAMYFCASRQGGYEQYFGPGTRLTVT.

The chain employs TRBV10-3 and TRBJ2-3, with 14 bases fitting TRBD2. CDR3 length equals 18 residues. Germline V CDR1 and CDR2: ENHRY, SYGVKD. The V and J ends lost 0 bases and 4 bases, in that order; junction bases with no gene match: 6. CDR3 DNA sequence: TGTGCCATCAGTGAGTCAAGGACTAGCGGGGGGTTTTCAGATACGCAGTATTTT. Amino acid sequence: CAISESRTSGGFSDTQYF.

The rearrangement links TRBV4-3 to TRBJ2-1, with 9 nucleotides matching TRBD2. The CDR3 extends over 17 amino acids. Unmatched junction bases numbered 11, after V lost 3 bases and J lost 5 bases. CDR1 is LGHNA, CDR2 YSLEER, per germline. The CDR3 region has the DNA TGCGCCAGCAGCCAGATCTATAGCGGGAGCCTAAACAATGAGCAGTTCTTC. Translating gives CASSQIYSGSLNNEQFF.

This chain joins TRBV10-3 and TRBJ2-5; 7 bases match TRBD1. Germline V CDR1 and CDR2: ENHRY, SYGVKD. Trimming at V came to 2 bases and at J to 3 bases, leaving 6 bases not matched to a gene. There are 15 residues in the CDR3. The CDR3 spells CAISEPKGQKETQYF. In DNA form, the CDR3 reads TGTGCCATCAGTGAGCCTAAGGGACAGAAAGAGACCCAGTACTTC.

The rearrangement joins TRBV29-1 to TRBJ2-1, with 11 bases that match TRBD2. V gave up 5 bases and J gave up 5 bases; unmatched junction bases: 8. CDR1 and CDR2 (germline): SQVTM, ANQGSEA. The CDR3 is 15 amino acids. The chain's CDR3 is CSVRLAGRFDNEQFF. CDR3 DNA: TGCAGCGTTCGACTAGCGGGGCGTTTCGACAATGAGCAGTTCTTC.

The chain combines TRBV5-3 with TRBJ1-4; 7 positions match TRBD1. TRBV5-3 is assigned to the ORF class and has an uncertain function. V lost 2 bases, J lost 3 bases, and 4 bases stayed unmatched. The CDR3 is 15 amino acids. The CDR3 loop reads CARSFTGEPNEKLFF. The CDR3 DNA sequence: TGTGCCAGAAGCTTTACAGGGGAGCCTAATGAAAAACTGTTTTTT.

The gene calls are TRBV15 and TRBJ1-4; no firm D call. The CDR3 contains 14 residues. The germline gives CDR1 LNHNV, CDR2 YYDKDF (reference sequence). V lost 0 bases, J lost 4 bases, and 6 bases lay in between. The CDR3 DNA follows: TGTGCCACCAGCAGAGATCCCTATAATGAAAAACTGTTTTTT. It specifies CATSRDPYNEKLFF.

This rearrangement joins TRBV27 to TRBJ2-2; the D gene is possibly TRBD1 (6 bases). V was clipped by 4 bases and J by 6 bases, with 9 bases between them. Germline V gene lookup returns CDR1 MNHEY and CDR2 SMNVEV (reference sequence). The CDR3 loop spans 13 amino acids. This chain's CDR3 is CASSYRAAGELFF. The CDR3 region has the DNA TGTGCCAGCAGTTACAGGGCGGCCGGGGAGCTGTTTTTT.

The chain joins TRBV6-5 to TRBJ1-3; a possible D gene is TRBD1 (6 bases). Trimming pared 8 bases from V and 0 bases from J, leaving 14 bases between. Looked up from germline, CDR1 is MNHEY and CDR2 is SVGAGI. The CDR3 has 15 residues. The CDR3 spells CASGQSSFSGNTIYF. CDR3 nucleotides: TGTGCCAGCGGACAGTCCAGCTTCTCTGGAAACACCATATATTTT.

The gene calls are TRBV6-1 and TRBJ2-7, with D possibly matching TRBD2 (7 bases). This CDR3 spans 17 amino acids. The germline CDR1 and CDR2 sequences are MNHNS and SASEGT. Trimming left V 1 base short and J 6 bases short, with 22 bases between. For the CDR3, the DNA is TGTGCCAGCAGTGAAGAGGTCGGGGGGCTGGGACGCTCCGAGCAGTACTTC. Translated, it gives CASSEEVGGLGRSEQYF.

This chain joins TRBV29-1 and TRBJ1-1; 10 nucleotides line up with TRBD1. The CDR3 consists of 14 residues. Germline V gene sequence: CDR1 SQVTM, CDR2 ANQGSEA. The V segment lost 4 bases and the J segment 3 bases; nucleotides outside the gene matches: 5. CDR3 loop: CSVAGQGMDTEAFF. The DNA for the CDR3 is TGCAGCGTTGCGGGACAGGGGATGGACACTGAAGCTTTCTTT.

The chain couples TRBV6-5 to TRBJ2-7; a possible D gene is TRBD2 (7 bases). This CDR3 has 15 residues. CDR1 and CDR2 from the germline V gene are MNHEY and SVGAGI. V lost 6 bases to trimming and J lost 6 bases, with 21 bases between them. Here the CDR3 reads CASRGGLLNAREQYF. The CDR3 nucleotides are TGTGCCAGCAGAGGGGGACTACTCAACGCACGCGAGCAGTACTTC.

In this sample, this clone turned up a few times. The rearrangement joins TRBV30 to TRBJ2-6; 10 nucleotides match TRBD1. The V gene's germline CDR1 is GTSNPN and CDR2 SVGIG (reference sequence). Trimming took 5 bases from V and 0 from J; bases not matched to a gene: 7. The CDR3 has 17 residues. CDR3 sequence (DNA): TGTGCCTGGTTCCGGGACAGGGGATCCTCTGGGGCCAACGTCCTGACTTTC. Translation: CAWFRDRGSSGANVLTF.

The chain employs TRBV5-6 and TRBJ1-2; 7 bases align to TRBD1. The germline V gene encodes CDR1 SGHDT and CDR2 YYEEEE. V shed 0 bases and J 4 bases; nucleotides not matched to a gene: 6. This CDR3 contains 15 residues. The CDR3 nucleotides are TGTGCCAGCAGCTTGGTGGTTACAGGGGCCTATGGCTACACCTTC. Residues: CASSLVVTGAYGYTF.

The chain carries TRBV21-1 and TRBJ1-1. TRBV21-1 is a recognized pseudogene. The CDR3 extends over 15 amino acids. The CDR3 DNA reads TGTGCCAGCAGCACCGGCAGCGTCGGGGGCACTGAAGCTTTCTTT. Translation gives CASSTGSVGGTEAFF.

This chain connects TRBV6-5 to TRBJ2-7; TRBD1 matches at 8 bases. Looked up from germline, CDR1 is MNHEY and CDR2 is SVGAGI. Unmatched junction bases numbered 2, after V lost 5 bases and J lost 5 bases. CDR3 length: 12 amino acids. Written as DNA, the CDR3 is TGTGCCAGCAGTCCGACAGGGGACGAGCAGTACTTC. Protein product: CASSPTGDEQYF.